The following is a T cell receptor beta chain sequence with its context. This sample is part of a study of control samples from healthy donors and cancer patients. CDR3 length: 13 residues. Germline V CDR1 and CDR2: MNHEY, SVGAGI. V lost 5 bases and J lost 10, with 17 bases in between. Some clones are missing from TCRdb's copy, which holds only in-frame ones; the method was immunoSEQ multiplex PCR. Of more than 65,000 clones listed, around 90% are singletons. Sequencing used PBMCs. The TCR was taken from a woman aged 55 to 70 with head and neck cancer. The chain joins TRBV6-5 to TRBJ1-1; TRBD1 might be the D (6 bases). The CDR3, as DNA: TGTGCCAGCAGTCTGTCCGGGGGCGGAGGAGCTTTCTTT. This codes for CASSLSGGGGAFF.